The T cell receptor beta chain described here comes from a study of post-analysis software for immune sequencing data. This clonotype has more than one count but fewer than ten. No antigen is known for it. Sequencing libraries made from TCR beta cDNA carried unique molecular identifiers. T cells numbering 1 to 10 million yielded cDNA molecules that totaled roughly 500,000. TCRdb ran MiXCR on the PCR reads and lists one entry per CDR3 protein. The sample shows about 500,000 distinct CDR3 sequences, 40% to 55% of them seen only once. This CDR3 spans 15 amino acids. Germline loops: CDR1 MGHRA, CDR2 YSYEKL. The V and J ends lost 2 bases and 5 bases respectively, with 12 bases between them. Study-wide results and caveats: Several TRBV segments were more frequent in patients than controls; TRBV5-6, TRBV5-1 and TRBV20-1 belonged to this group. Multiple sclerosis patients showed significantly lower normalized Chao1 diversity than controls did.

Sequencing used blood. V is TRBV4-1 and J is TRBJ1-4; tentatively, D is TRBD1 (5 bases). The receptor comes from a girl aged 5-17 years with multiple sclerosis. As DNA, the CDR3 is TGCGCCAGCAGCCAACCAGGGTTCGTCAATGAAAAACTGTTTTTT. Its protein product is CASSQPGFVNEKLFF.